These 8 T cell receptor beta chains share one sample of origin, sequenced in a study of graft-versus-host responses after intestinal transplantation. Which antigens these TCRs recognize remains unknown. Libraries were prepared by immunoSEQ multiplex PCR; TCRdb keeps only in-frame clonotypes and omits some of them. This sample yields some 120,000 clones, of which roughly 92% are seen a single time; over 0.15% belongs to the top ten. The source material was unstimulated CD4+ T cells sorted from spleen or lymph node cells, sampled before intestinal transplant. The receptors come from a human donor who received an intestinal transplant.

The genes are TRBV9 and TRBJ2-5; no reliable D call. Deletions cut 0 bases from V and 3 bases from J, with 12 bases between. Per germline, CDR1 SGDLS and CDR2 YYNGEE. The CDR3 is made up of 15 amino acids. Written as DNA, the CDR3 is TGTGCCAGCAGCGTAGAAGGCACGGCGAAAGAGACCCAGTACTTC. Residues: CASSVEGTAKETQYF.

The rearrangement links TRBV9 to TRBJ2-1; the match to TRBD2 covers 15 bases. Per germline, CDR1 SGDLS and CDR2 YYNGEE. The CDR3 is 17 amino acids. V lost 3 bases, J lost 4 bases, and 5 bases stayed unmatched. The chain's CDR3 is CASSAGTSGGLYNEQFF. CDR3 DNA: TGTGCCAGCAGCGCCGGGACTAGCGGGGGGCTTTACAATGAGCAGTTCTTC.

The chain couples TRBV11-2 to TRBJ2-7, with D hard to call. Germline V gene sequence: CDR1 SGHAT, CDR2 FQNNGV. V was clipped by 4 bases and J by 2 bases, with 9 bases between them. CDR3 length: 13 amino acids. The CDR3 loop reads CASSSPSTYEQYF. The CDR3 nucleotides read TGTGCCAGCAGCTCCCCCAGCACCTACGAGCAGTACTTC. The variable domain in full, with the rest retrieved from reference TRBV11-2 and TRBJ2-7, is EAGVAQSPRYKIIEKRQSVAFWCNPISGHATLYWYQQILGQGPKLLIQFQNNGVVDDSQLPKDRFSAERLKGVDSTLKIQPAKLEDSAVYLCASSSPSTYEQYFGPGTRLTVT.

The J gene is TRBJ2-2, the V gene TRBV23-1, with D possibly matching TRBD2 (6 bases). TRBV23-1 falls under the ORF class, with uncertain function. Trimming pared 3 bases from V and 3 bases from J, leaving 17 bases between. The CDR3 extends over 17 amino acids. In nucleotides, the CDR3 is TGCGCCAGCAGTCACTTGAGGGGAGGTCAGTACACCGGGGAGCTGTTTTTT. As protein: CASSHLRGGQYTGELFF.

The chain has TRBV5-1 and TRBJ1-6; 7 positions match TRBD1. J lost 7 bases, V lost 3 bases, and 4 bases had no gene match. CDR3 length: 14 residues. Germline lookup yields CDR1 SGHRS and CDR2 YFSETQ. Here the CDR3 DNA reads TGCGCCAGCAGCTCCGACAGGGAGAATTCACCCCTCCACTTT. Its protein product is CASSSDRENSPLHF.

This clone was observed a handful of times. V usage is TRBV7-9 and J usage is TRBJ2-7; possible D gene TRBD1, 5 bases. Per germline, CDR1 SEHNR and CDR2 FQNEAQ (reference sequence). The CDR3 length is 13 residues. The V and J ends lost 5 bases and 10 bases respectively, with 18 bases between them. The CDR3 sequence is CASSPAGQVPQYF. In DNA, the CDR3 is TGTGCCAGCAGCCCCGCCGGACAAGTCCCTCAGTACTTC.

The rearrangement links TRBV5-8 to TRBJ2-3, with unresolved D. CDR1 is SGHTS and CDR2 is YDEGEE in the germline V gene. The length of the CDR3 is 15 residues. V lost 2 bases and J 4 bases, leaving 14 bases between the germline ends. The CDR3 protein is CASSFPTGMADTQYF. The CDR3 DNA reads TGTGCCAGCAGCTTCCCTACGGGCATGGCAGATACGCAGTATTTT.

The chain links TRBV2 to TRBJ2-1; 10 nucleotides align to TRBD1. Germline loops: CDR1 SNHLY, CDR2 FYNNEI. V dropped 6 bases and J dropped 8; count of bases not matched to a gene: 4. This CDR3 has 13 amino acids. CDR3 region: CASRRDRGDEQFF. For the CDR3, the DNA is TGTGCCAGCAGGAGGGACAGGGGAGATGAGCAGTTCTTC.